This is a list of T cell receptor beta chains from one sample in a study of cytomegalovirus exposure and HLA in healthy donors. Clones were read by immunoSEQ multiplex PCR, and TCRdb kept only the in-frame ones, dropping some. Of 100,000 to 150,000 clones in the sample, around three quarters were seen once. The sequenced sample consisted of PBMCs. These receptors were collected from a man aged 30-40 years in good health and CMV-seropositive. CDR3s include the opening cysteine and the closing phenylalanine or tryptophan. The order of the fields is J gene, clone size, CDR3 length, V gene, CDR3 protein. Clone size, where shown, is once, few, many, or a class for clones that have expanded.

j_gene: TRBJ2-1; abundance: .; len: 15; v_gene: TRBV5-5; CDR3aa: CASSGGAGWANEQFF
j_gene: TRBJ2-3; abundance: .; len: 17; v_gene: TRBV7-2; CDR3aa: CASCTTMGGGSTDTQYF
j_gene: TRBJ2-5; abundance: .; len: 14; v_gene: TRBV7-9; CDR3aa: CSSRRRDSQETQYF
j_gene: TRBJ1-1; abundance: .; len: 13; v_gene: TRBV30; CDR3aa: CACSHSSNTEAFF
j_gene: TRBJ1-6; abundance: .; len: 15; v_gene: TRBV2; CDR3aa: CASKQTTGVNSPLHF
j_gene: TRBJ2-1; abundance: few; len: 13; v_gene: TRBV7-2; CDR3aa: CASSLPQRNEQFF
j_gene: TRBJ1-1; abundance: few; len: 15; v_gene: TRBV6-5; CDR3aa: CASRRPGQRNTEAFF
j_gene: TRBJ2-5; abundance: .; len: 16; v_gene: TRBV5-1; CDR3aa: CASSLRGQGAQETQYF
j_gene: TRBJ1-5; abundance: .; len: 13; v_gene: TRBV6-1; CDR3aa: CASSLDGNQPQHF
j_gene: TRBJ1-2; abundance: .; len: 14; v_gene: TRBV6-6; CDR3aa: CASSYGQGHYGYTF
j_gene: TRBJ1-1; abundance: few; len: 12; v_gene: TRBV19; CDR3aa: CASSMNDRVAFF
j_gene: TRBJ2-5; abundance: .; len: 16; v_gene: TRBV6-5; CDR3aa: CASSYSTSGGAGTQYF
j_gene: TRBJ1-2; abundance: .; len: 15; v_gene: TRBV18; CDR3aa: CASSPPTGGSYGYTF
j_gene: TRBJ1-2; abundance: .; len: 12; v_gene: TRBV9; CDR3aa: CASISSGDGYTF
j_gene: TRBJ2-1; abundance: .; len: 15; v_gene: TRBV5-1; CDR3aa: CASSLAGYRGGEQFF
j_gene: TRBJ1-2; abundance: .; len: 15; v_gene: TRBV27; CDR3aa: CASSITGGVGYGYTF